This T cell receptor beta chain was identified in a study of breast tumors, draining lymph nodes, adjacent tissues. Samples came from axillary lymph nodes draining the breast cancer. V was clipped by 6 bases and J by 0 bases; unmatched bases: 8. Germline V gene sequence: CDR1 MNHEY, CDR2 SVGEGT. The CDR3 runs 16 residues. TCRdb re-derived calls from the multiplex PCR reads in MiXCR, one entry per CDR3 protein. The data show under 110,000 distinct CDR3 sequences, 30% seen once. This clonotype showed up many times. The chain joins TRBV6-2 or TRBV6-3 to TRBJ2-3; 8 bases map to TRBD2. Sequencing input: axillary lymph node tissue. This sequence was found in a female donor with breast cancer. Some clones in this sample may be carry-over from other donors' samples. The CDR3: CASRYRAGVSTDTQYF. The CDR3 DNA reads TGTGCCAGCAGATACCGAGCGGGGGTAAGCACAGATACGCAGTATTTT.